The next 12 T cell receptor beta chains were all read from a single sample in a study of cytomegalovirus exposure and HLA in healthy donors. Amplification used 60 Vbeta primers and 13 Jbeta primers. Sequenced by immunoSEQ multiplex PCR; TCRdb stores in-frame clones only, minus some. The repertoire holds roughly 150,000 clones, with approximately 72% as singletons. The sequenced sample was PBMCs. The receptors originated from a man between 18 and 35 years old in good health and CMV-seronegative.

This chain uses TRBV4-1 with TRBJ2-6; TRBD2 matches 7 bases. V dropped 0 bases and J dropped 4; count of bases not matched to a gene: 9. The CDR3 is made up of 18 amino acids. Germline CDR1 is MGHRA and CDR2 is YSYEKL. CDR3 nucleotides: TGCGCCAGCAGCCAAGATGGGGGGGGGTCGGGCGGGGCCAACGTCCTGACTTTC. It codes for CASSQDGGGSGGANVLTF.

V is TRBV28 and J is TRBJ2-7; weak D call: TRBD2 (7 bases). Trimming removed 0 bases from V and 6 bases from J, with 12 bases in between. There are 14 residues in the CDR3. CDR1 MDHEN and CDR2 SYDVKM come from the germline V gene. The CDR3 loop is CASSLWRGLGEQYF. The CDR3 bases are TGTGCCAGCAGTTTATGGCGGGGGCTCGGCGAGCAGTACTTC.

This clone was detected a few times. The chain joins TRBV11-2 to TRBJ2-7; TRBD1 matches at 9 bases. The CDR3 length is 16 residues. The germline V gene has CDR1 SGHAT and CDR2 FQNNGV. J was trimmed by 3 bases and V by 4 bases; bases with no gene match: 10. The CDR3 region is CASSSQYPGQGYEQYF. The CDR3 coding sequence is TGTGCCAGCAGCTCACAATACCCGGGACAGGGCTACGAGCAGTACTTC.

A few counts support this clone. This chain uses TRBV6-1 with TRBJ2-3; D is ambiguous. The CDR3 contains 13 residues. Trimming removed 3 bases from V and 5 bases from J, with 9 bases in between. CDR1 MNHNS and CDR2 SASEGT come from the germline V gene. The CDR3 region is CASSERSGDTQYF. CDR3 sequence (DNA): TGTGCCAGCAGTGAGAGGTCGGGAGATACGCAGTATTTT.

The rearrangement links TRBV11-2 to TRBJ2-4, with D possibly being TRBD1 (6 bases). The CDR3 contains 14 residues. Trimming removed 5 bases at V and 5 bases at J, with 13 bases between. Germline V gives CDR1 SGHAT, CDR2 FQNNGV. DNA for the CDR3: TGTGCCAGCAGCCAAGTCAACAGGGAAAACATTCAGTACTTC. Its translation is CASSQVNRENIQYF.

This clone appeared once. V gene TRBV27 combines with J gene TRBJ2-7; 9 bases line up with TRBD1. The CDR3 is 13 residues long. CDR1 is MNHEY, CDR2 SMNVEV, per germline (reference sequence). V was pared by 3 bases and J by 5 bases, with 2 bases of the junction left unmatched. CDR3 region: CASSLDRGDEQYF. CDR3 in DNA: TGTGCCAGCAGTTTGGACAGGGGAGACGAGCAGTACTTC.

The gene calls are TRBV19 and TRBJ2-7; 7 bases agree with TRBD2. Germline V gene data show CDR1 as LNHDA and CDR2 as SQIVND (reference sequence). The V segment lost 6 bases and the J segment 3 bases; nucleotides outside the gene matches: 8. The CDR3 has 14 residues. The CDR3 DNA follows: TGTGCCAGTAGCCTAGGGGAGGGGAACTACGAGCAGTACTTC. Protein product: CASSLGEGNYEQYF.

CDR3 residues: CASTLDYDSYEQYF. The CDR3 bases are TGTGCCAGTACCCTAGACTATGACTCCTACGAGCAGTACTTC. This chain uses TRBV19 with TRBJ2-7, with D perhaps TRBD2 (5 bases). The germline V and J ends were trimmed by 7 bases and 0 bases, with 13 bases remaining between them. The CDR3 has 14 amino acids. The V gene's germline CDR1 is LNHDA and CDR2 SQIVND (reference sequence).

The gene calls are TRBV7-2 and TRBJ2-3, with 8 nucleotides matching TRBD2. The ends lost 2 bases at V and 3 bases at J; junction bases unmatched: 4. CDR3 length: 15 residues. Germline loops: CDR1 SGHTA, CDR2 FQGNSA. The CDR3: CASSLFAGGTDTQYF. The CDR3 DNA sequence: TGTGCCAGCAGCTTATTTGCGGGAGGTACAGATACGCAGTATTTT. The whole variable domain, filled in from reference TRBV7-2 and TRBJ2-3, reads GAGVSQSPSNKVTEKGKDVELRCDPISGHTALYWYRQSLGQGLEFLIYFQGNSAPDKSGLPSDRFSAERTGGSVSTLTIQRTQQEDSAVYLCASSLFAGGTDTQYFGPGTRLTVL.

CDR3 DNA: TGCGCCAGCGCACCCCAACAGGGGTACGGGGAGCTGTTTTTT. Translation: CASAPQQGYGELFF. The V gene is TRBV10-1, the J gene TRBJ2-2; 7 bases match TRBD1. The V segment lost 8 bases and the J segment 7 bases; nucleotides outside the gene matches: 10. In germline, CDR1 is WNHNN, CDR2 SYGVQD (reference sequence). The CDR3 runs 14 residues.

V is TRBV11-2 and J is TRBJ2-5; D is perhaps TRBD2 (6 bases). The CDR3 sequence is 14 residues long. Trimming removed 3 bases from V and 2 bases from J, with 10 bases in between. CDR1 and CDR2 from the germline V gene are SGHAT and FQNNGV. CDR3 nucleotide sequence: TGTGCCAGCAGCTTTCCCGGGGGACAAGAGACCCAGTACTTC. This translates into CASSFPGGQETQYF.

This clone has a handful of counts. The gene calls are TRBV6-1 and TRBJ1-2, with D perhaps matching TRBD1 (6 bases). Germline-derived CDR1 and CDR2 are MNHNS and SASEGT. This CDR3 is built from 12 residues. Trimming cost V 11 bases and J 1 base, with 11 bases left between them. CDR3 DNA: TGTGCCCTCGAGGGGGATAACTATGGCTACACCTTC. This encodes CALEGDNYGYTF.